This T cell receptor beta chain was profiled in a study of cytomegalovirus exposure and HLA in healthy donors. Study-wide context: Findings of an earlier analysis included roughly 110 million unique TCR beta sequences from some 200 million T cells.

A note on this clone: The target antigen is unknown.

Study conclusions and caveats: An analysis done earlier found most TCR beta V segments productive about 87% or about 30% of the time.

There are 14 residues in the CDR3. Germline V gives CDR1 MGHRA, CDR2 YSYEKL. The V end was cut by 6 bases, the J end by 0 bases, with 10 bases between. The PCR contained 60 Vbeta and 13 Jbeta primers. Sequencing was performed with immunoSEQ multiplex PCR; in TCRdb, only in-frame clones are kept and a portion is missing. The sample contains 140,000 to 150,000 clones, 70% of which appear only once. Sample: PBMCs. The V gene is TRBV4-1, the J gene TRBJ2-3; weak D call: TRBD2 (5 bases). The clonotype was recovered from a woman aged 55-69 years in good health and CMV-seropositive. For the CDR3, the DNA is TGCGCCAGCAGAGGGAGTGTTAGCACAGATACGCAGTATTTT. It translates to CASRGSVSTDTQYF.